This TCR beta chain was identified during a study of T-cell memory formation after mild COVID-19. Looking at the study overall: Most TCR clusters belonged to a single donor. Study findings and constraints: Cross-reactive memory seemingly joined, as some responding clones were found in pre-infection memory. Nothing showed for sure that second-wave clones peaking on day 37 were SARS-CoV-2 specific.

TCRdb redid the calling of the 5' RACE reads with MiXCR, one entry per CDR3 protein. The repertoire consists of hundreds of thousands of distinct CDR3 sequences, with approximately 15% occurring once and the leading ten covering approximately 22%. A few counts support this clonotype. Its antigen is still unknown. Per germline, CDR1 ENHRY and CDR2 SYGVKD. Trimming pared 10 bases from V and 3 bases from J, leaving 13 bases between. The CDR3 length is 12 residues. Source material: PBMCs or a T cell subset sorted from them (not recorded which). The chain is built from TRBV10-3 and TRBJ2-7; D is possibly TRBD1 or TRBD2 (6 bases each). This receptor was identified in a man between 18 and 29 years old who had mild COVID-19 (a few samples of this study predate the infection). Cell type and time point are not known. CDR3 loop: CATAGQGYEQYF. The CDR3 DNA reads TGTGCCACCGCGGGACAAGGCTACGAGCAGTACTTC.